This T cell receptor beta chain is from a study of T-cell memory formation after mild COVID-19. Study background: TCR clusters showed largely donor specificity. Overall study results and limits: CD4/CD8 balance characterized clones contracting day 15 to 85, and CD4+ skew characterized later expanders. In second-wave clones peaking day 37, SARS-CoV-2 specificity remained unconfirmed.

TCR alpha and TCR beta cDNA libraries carrying sample barcodes and UMIs came from 5'RACE with constant-segment primers. TCRdb re-analysed the 5' RACE reads in MiXCR, keeping a single row per CDR3 protein. The data contain 470,000 or so distinct CDR3 sequences, over 15% of them singletons. This clonotype occurred a few times. Antigen specificity is unknown. V lost 5 bases and J 0 bases, leaving 5 bases between the germline ends. The germline V gene encodes CDR1 LNHNV and CDR2 YYDKDF (reference sequence). The length of the CDR3 is 14 residues. V gene TRBV15 combines with J gene TRBJ2-6; D perhaps matches TRBD2 (5 bases). This TCR derives from a young man who had mild COVID-19 (a few samples of this study predate the infection). Cell type and time point are not known. The sequenced material came from PBMCs or a T cell subset sorted from them (not recorded which). The CDR3 loop is CATSGGSGANVLTF. CDR3 bases: TGTGCCACCAGCGGAGGCTCTGGGGCCAACGTCCTGACTTTC.